This T cell receptor beta chain is from a study of cytomegalovirus exposure and HLA in healthy donors. Germline loops: CDR1 SGHDT, CDR2 YYEEEE. This CDR3 spans 14 amino acids. V was clipped by 7 bases and J by 2 bases, with 15 bases between them. Findings and caveats of the study: Rare sequences made up most TCRs, while some public TCRs were found in many donors.

The PCR made use of 60 Vbeta and 13 Jbeta primers. Per the study methods: In a later analysis, around 10 million of around 75 million unique beta chains occurred in at least two donors. Assay used: immunoSEQ multiplex PCR; TCRdb lists only in-frame clones, some missing. V and J calls and clone size come straight from that table; D and trimming were deduced from the DNA. Altogether 150,000 to 200,000 clones are present, about 85% being singletons, with the ten largest covering around 1.5%. This clone occurred once. The antigen is undetermined. Sequencing was carried out using PBMCs. The receptor was isolated from a woman in her 50s in good health and CMV-seronegative. V and J are TRBV5-6 and TRBJ2-5; D is possibly TRBD1 (6 bases). The CDR3 DNA reads as TGTGCCAGCTCCCTGGGGGCAGCTCAAGAGACCCAGTACTTC. This codes for CASSLGAAQETQYF.